This T cell receptor beta chain stems from a study of blood T cell repertoires in COVID-19. Study details: Samples of COVID-19 (acute and convalescent) were obtained from the United States, Italy and Spain. Sample material is recorded as cDNA or gDNA derived from T cells, B-cell-depleted T cells, or PBMCs.

V lost 1 base to trimming and J lost 2 bases; unmatched junction nucleotides: 0. CDR3 length: 16 residues. CDR1 is MNHNY and CDR2 is SVGAGI in the germline V gene (reference sequence). Authors' methods: Estimation of nucleated cell counts was performed using reference gene primer amplification. Clones were sequenced by immunoSEQ multiplex PCR, and TCRdb holds only the in-frame ones, with some missing. V and J calls and clone size are as listed in that table; D and trimming were resolved from the DNA. Of about 140,000 clones listed, approximately 80% are singletons. The V and J genes are TRBV6-6 and TRBJ2-1; 12 nucleotides agree with TRBD2. The specimen was peripheral blood. The TCR originated in a human donor in a cohort sampled during active COVID-19. This CDR3 reads CASSYWTSGAYNEQFF. The CDR3 nucleotides are TGTGCCAGCAGTTACTGGACTAGCGGGGCCTACAATGAGCAGTTCTTC.